These 26 T cell receptor beta chains were sequenced from one sample in a study of neurological immune-mediated disorders. TCRdb recomputed calls from the 5' RACE reads with MiXCR, one row per CDR3 protein. This table has 35,000 to 50,000 distinct CDR3 sequences, roughly 2.5% appearing once. The sequenced material came from PBMCs. The source of these receptors is a man aged 50-59 years with multiple sclerosis.

This clonotype has a count of ten or more. V gene TRBV12-3 or TRBV12-4 combines with J gene TRBJ1-3; D may be TRBD1 (5 bases). V lost 7 bases to trimming and J lost 1 base, with 11 bases between them. This CDR3 is built from 14 residues. CDR3 bases: TGTGCCAGCAATACTGGGGGGTCTGGAAACACCATATATTTT. Amino acids: CASNTGGSGNTIYF.

This clonotype was recorded at least ten times. The chain has TRBV4-3 and TRBJ1-2, with D unclear. V shed 3 bases and J shed 7 bases, with 12 bases lying between them. The germline gives CDR1 LGHNA, CDR2 YSLEER. This CDR3 comprises 13 residues. The CDR3 nucleotides are TGCGCCAGCAGCCACCAAGGACGCGGTGGCTACACCTTC. Translating it yields CASSHQGRGGYTF.

This clonotype has ten or more counts. The chain joins TRBV6-5 to TRBJ1-5; D is unclear. Germline V gives CDR1 MNHEY, CDR2 SVGAGI. V gave up 2 bases and J gave up 4 bases, with 9 bases separating them. The CDR3 totals 14 residues. CDR3 loop: CASSYAQTNQPQHF. The CDR3 region has the DNA TGTGCCAGCAGTTACGCCCAGACAAATCAGCCCCAGCATTTT.

This clonotype was seen at least ten times. CDR3 protein: CASSLSGYSPLHF. CDR3 DNA sequence: TGTGCCAGCAGTTTATCGGGATATTCACCCCTCCACTTT. The chain joins TRBV6-5 to TRBJ1-6; D is unresolved. The CDR3 extends over 13 amino acids. V was clipped by 4 bases and J by 8 bases, with 9 bases between them. Per the germline V gene, CDR1 is MNHEY and CDR2 is SVGAGI.

This clonotype was seen only a few times. This chain links TRBV5-1 with TRBJ1-1; perhaps TRBD1 as D (5 bases). This CDR3 has 14 residues. The germline V and J ends were trimmed by 3 bases and 0 bases, with 9 bases remaining between them. The germline V gene has CDR1 SGHRS and CDR2 YFSETQ. CDR3 DNA sequence: TGCGCCAGCAGCTCGACAGTGATGAACACTGAAGCTTTCTTT. It yields the protein CASSSTVMNTEAFF.

This clonotype was detected ten times or more. This sequence joins TRBV3-1 and TRBJ1-2; D is unresolved. Trimming took 3 bases from V and 0 from J, leaving 5 bases between them. This CDR3 region has 13 residues. Germline CDR1 and CDR2: LGHDT and YNNKEL (reference sequence). CDR3 region: CASSHDTNYGYTF. CDR3 bases: TGTGCCAGCAGCCACGACACTAACTATGGCTACACCTTC.

The table lists this clonotype with many counts. The rearrangement uses TRBV5-1 and TRBJ2-1; TRBD1 agrees at 8 bases. The germline gives CDR1 SGHRS, CDR2 YFSETQ. V lost 4 bases to trimming and J lost 2 bases; unmatched junction nucleotides: 5. This CDR3 has 15 residues. The CDR3 loop reads CASSEGQGTYNEQFF. In DNA form, the CDR3 reads TGCGCCAGCAGCGAAGGACAGGGAACCTACAATGAGCAGTTCTTC.

This clonotype occurred many times. The chain couples TRBV4-1 to TRBJ1-5, with D tentatively TRBD1 (6 bases). The germline V gene has CDR1 MGHRA and CDR2 YSYEKL. The V end lost 4 bases, the J end lost 2 bases, and 18 bases lay between the germline ends. This CDR3 contains 17 residues. The CDR3 DNA reads as TGCGCCAGCAGCCTCAGAGGCGGGGGCGCGGGCAATCAGCCCCAGCATTTT. Translating gives CASSLRGGGAGNQPQHF.

This clonotype was detected many times. The chain uses TRBV7-2 and TRBJ1-2; D uncertain. With 5 bases removed from V and 2 bases from J, the gap between germline ends came to 9 bases. This CDR3 is built from 13 residues. Germline V gives CDR1 SGHTA, CDR2 FQGNSA. CDR3 nucleotides: TGTGCCAGCAGCCGCGACGGGAACTATGGCTACACCTTC. It translates to CASSRDGNYGYTF.

This clonotype was detected ten times or more. V is TRBV24-1 and J is TRBJ2-2, with 15 nucleotides matching TRBD2. CDR3 length: 19 residues. The ends lost 4 bases at V and 0 bases at J; junction bases unmatched: 5. Germline CDR1 is KGHDR and CDR2 is SFDVKD. Here the CDR3 DNA reads TGTGCCACCAGTGACCTCGGGACTAGCGGGGGGACGAACACCGGGGAGCTGTTTTTT. This translates into CATSDLGTSGGTNTGELFF.

The chain employs TRBV19 and TRBJ1-5, with D uncertain. CDR1 is LNHDA, CDR2 SQIVND, per germline (reference sequence). The CDR3 loop spans 14 amino acids. V lost 3 bases to trimming and J lost 0 bases, with 6 bases between them. CDR3 amino acids: CASSMDRSNQPQHF. In DNA, the CDR3 is TGTGCCAGTAGTATGGACCGTAGCAATCAGCCCCAGCATTTT.

This clonotype appeared many times. The rearrangement joins TRBV5-1 to TRBJ2-2; TRBD1 aligns across 11 bases. The junction had 1 base not matched to a gene; V was cut back by 4 bases and J by 5 bases. CDR3 length: 14 residues. CDR1 is SGHRS and CDR2 is YFSETQ in the germline V gene. Here the CDR3 DNA reads TGCGCCAGCAGCGGGACAGGGGGTACCGGGGAGCTGTTTTTT. Translated: CASSGTGGTGELFF.

This clonotype was found many times. This sequence joins TRBV5-1 and TRBJ1-2; tentatively, D is TRBD1 (6 bases). The CDR3 runs 18 residues. Germline V lookup: CDR1 SGHRS, CDR2 YFSETQ. V lost 6 bases and J lost 3, with 27 bases in between. CDR3 nucleotides: TGCGCCAGCACCCCTCTGGTGGCAGATGTCGGGGGGCACTATGGCTACACCTTC. Translated, it gives CASTPLVADVGGHYGYTF.

The sample holds many counts of this clonotype. The V and J genes are TRBV12-3 or TRBV12-4 and TRBJ2-1; TRBD2 aligns across 7 bases. With 1 base clipped from V and 7 bases from J, the junction kept 10 bases outside the gene matches. The CDR3 runs 16 residues. CDR3 nucleotide sequence: TGTGCCAGCAGTTTAGGTGGGGGTGGCGGGGGTAATGAGCAGTTCTTC. Its protein product is CASSLGGGGGGNEQFF.

This clonotype appeared many times. The rearrangement uses TRBV20-1 and TRBJ2-7, with D perhaps TRBD2 (5 bases). V lost 6 bases to trimming and J lost 0 bases, with 12 bases between them. Looked up from germline, CDR1 is DFQATT and CDR2 is SNEGSKA (reference sequence). The CDR3 length is 13 residues. CDR3 amino acids: CSANRESSYEQYF. CDR3 coding DNA: TGCAGTGCAAACCGGGAAAGCTCCTACGAGCAGTACTTC.

This clonotype was counted many times. The chain combines TRBV9 with TRBJ1-2; D might be TRBD1 (6 bases). Germline CDR1 and CDR2: SGDLS and YYNGEE. Trimming removed 7 bases from V and 4 bases from J, with 11 bases in between. This CDR3 contains 12 residues. The CDR3 sequence is CASYGRGYGYTF. For the CDR3, the DNA is TGTGCCAGCTATGGCAGGGGCTATGGCTACACCTTC.

The sample holds many counts of this clonotype. The genes are TRBV7-9 and TRBJ2-6; TRBD1 is a possible D gene (6 bases). Germline CDR1 and CDR2: SEHNR and FQNEAQ (reference sequence). CDR3 length: 15 amino acids. V was cut by 0 bases and J by 4 bases, with 7 bases left in between. The CDR3 region is CASSLAGAGANVLTF. The CDR3 DNA follows: TGTGCCAGCAGCTTAGCGGGGGCAGGGGCCAACGTCCTGACTTTC.

This clonotype was counted at least ten times. It may be a read error: a sequence one base away is much more abundant. This chain joins TRBV20-1 and TRBJ2-7, with D possibly being TRBD2 (5 bases). The ends were cut back, 0 bases at V and 2 bases at J, with 14 bases in the middle. The length of the CDR3 is 15 residues. The germline V gene has CDR1 DFQATT and CDR2 SNEGSKA (reference sequence). The CDR3 DNA reads TGCAGTGCTAGAGAGTCACCGGGAAAGCCCTACGAGCAGTACTTC. Protein sequence: CSARESPGKPYEQYF.

In this sample, this clonotype turned up a few times. This may stem from a read error, because a much larger clone lies one nucleotide away. This likely comes from a read error, as the CDR3 has no conserved phenylalanine or tryptophan at its end. The gene calls are TRBV7-3 and TRBJ1-5; D remains unclear. CDR3 length: 15 residues. The V end was cut by 2 bases, the J end by 0 bases, with 8 bases between. In germline, CDR1 is SGHTA, CDR2 FQGTGA. CDR3 DNA sequence: TGTGCCAGCAGCTTAGAACGGAATAGCAATCAGCCCCAGCATATT. This gives the protein CASSLERNSNQPQHI.

This clonotype was seen repeatedly, ten times or more. The chain carries TRBV6-1 and TRBJ1-1; 8 bases are a match to TRBD1. Germline V gene data show CDR1 as MNHNS and CDR2 as SASEGT. The CDR3 has 13 amino acids. With 10 bases clipped from V and 1 base from J, the junction kept 5 bases outside the gene matches. The DNA for the CDR3 is TGTGCCACTTGGGACAGGAAGAACACTGAAGCTTTCTTT. It is translated as CATWDRKNTEAFF.

This clonotype was picked up many times. The chain couples TRBV6-5 to TRBJ1-5, with D tentatively TRBD1 (5 bases). V was shortened by 0 bases and J by 1 base, with 13 bases between the two germline ends. The CDR3 is 17 residues long. The germline V gene encodes CDR1 MNHEY and CDR2 SVGAGI. The CDR3, as DNA: TGTGCCAGCAGTTACTCGAGTACGGGGGACAGCAATCAGCCCCAGCATTTT. As protein: CASSYSSTGDSNQPQHF.

This clonotype was seen at least ten times. The chain links TRBV5-1 to TRBJ2-3; TRBD1 matches 10 bases. Unmatched junction bases numbered 8, after V lost 3 bases and J lost 4 bases. Germline V gives CDR1 SGHRS, CDR2 YFSETQ. The CDR3 is 16 residues long. The chain's CDR3 is CASSWGTGDEADTQYF. As DNA, the CDR3 is TGCGCCAGCAGCTGGGGGACAGGGGACGAGGCAGATACGCAGTATTTT.

This clonotype was detected many times. The germline gene is not matched at one end of the junction; a read error may be the cause. V and J are TRBV12-3 or TRBV12-4 and TRBJ1-5; D possibly corresponds to TRBD1 (6 bases). This CDR3 contains 17 residues. This CDR3 is CASSSSRGGRRSQPQNF. The CDR3 DNA reads TGTGCCAGCAGTTCCTCTCGTGGGGGGCGCAGGAGTCAGCCCCAGAATTTT.

This clonotype is medium-sized in the sample. The chain employs TRBV5-1 and TRBJ1-2, with TRBD1 matching over 7 bases. The CDR3 extends over 14 amino acids. V lost 0 bases and J lost 8; bases outside the gene matches: 7. Germline CDR1 reads SGHRS; CDR2 reads YFSETQ. CDR3 protein: CASSLDPGGGGYTF. As DNA, the CDR3 is TGCGCCAGCAGCTTGGACCCGGGAGGGGGCGGCTACACCTTC.

This clonotype has at least ten counts. The chain employs TRBV5-6 and TRBJ1-3; 9 bases line up with TRBD1. CDR3 length: 13 residues. V lost 3 bases to trimming and J lost 12 bases; unmatched junction nucleotides: 7. CDR1 and CDR2 from the germline V gene are SGHDT and YYEEEE. In DNA, the CDR3 is TGTGCCAGCAGCTCTGGACCGGGACAGGGCATATATTTT. Its protein is CASSSGPGQGIYF.

This clonotype was detected ten times or more. This chain uses TRBV3-1 with TRBJ1-1, with 8 positions matching TRBD1. The CDR3 contains 16 residues. Germline CDR1 reads LGHDT; CDR2 reads YNNKEL (reference sequence). The V and J ends lost 5 bases and 4 bases, in that order; junction bases with no gene match: 12. CDR3 DNA: TGTGCCAGCAGCTCCACCTCCGGGACAGGCACCACTGAAGCTTTCTTT. Translation gives CASSSTSGTGTTEAFF.